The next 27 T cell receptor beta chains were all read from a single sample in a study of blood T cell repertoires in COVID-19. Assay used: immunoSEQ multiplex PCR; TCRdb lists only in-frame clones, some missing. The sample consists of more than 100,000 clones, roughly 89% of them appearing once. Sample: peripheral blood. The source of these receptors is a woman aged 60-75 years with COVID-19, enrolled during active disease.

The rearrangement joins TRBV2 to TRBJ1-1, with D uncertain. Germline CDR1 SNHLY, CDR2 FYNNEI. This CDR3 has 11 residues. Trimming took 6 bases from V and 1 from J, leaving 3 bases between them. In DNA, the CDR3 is TGTGCCAGCAGCTCGAACACTGAAGCTTTCTTT. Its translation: CASSSNTEAFF.

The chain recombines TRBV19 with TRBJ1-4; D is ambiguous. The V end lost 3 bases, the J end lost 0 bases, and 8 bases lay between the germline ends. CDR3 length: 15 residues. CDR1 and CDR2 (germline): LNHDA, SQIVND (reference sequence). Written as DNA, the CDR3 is TGTGCCAGTAGTATTGTCCAGGCAACTAATGAAAAACTGTTTTTT. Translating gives CASSIVQATNEKLFF.

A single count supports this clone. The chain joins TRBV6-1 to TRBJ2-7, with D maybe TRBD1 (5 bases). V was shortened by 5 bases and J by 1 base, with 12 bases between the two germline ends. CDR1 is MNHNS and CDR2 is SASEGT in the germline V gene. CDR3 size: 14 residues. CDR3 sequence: CASSFQGGSYEQYF. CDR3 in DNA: TGTGCCAGCAGTTTTCAGGGTGGGTCCTACGAGCAGTACTTC.

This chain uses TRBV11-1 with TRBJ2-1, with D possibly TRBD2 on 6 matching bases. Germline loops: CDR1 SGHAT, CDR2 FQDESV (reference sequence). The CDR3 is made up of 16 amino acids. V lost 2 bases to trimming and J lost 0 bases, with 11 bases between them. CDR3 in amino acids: CASSLMAGLSYNEQFF. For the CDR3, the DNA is TGTGCCAGCAGCTTAATGGCGGGACTCTCCTACAATGAGCAGTTCTTC.

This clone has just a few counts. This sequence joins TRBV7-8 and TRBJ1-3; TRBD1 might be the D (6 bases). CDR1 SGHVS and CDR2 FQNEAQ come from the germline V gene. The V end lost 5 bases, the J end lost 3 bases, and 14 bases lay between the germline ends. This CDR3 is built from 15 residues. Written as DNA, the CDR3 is TGTGCCAGCAGCCCGGGACAAGGGGGTGGAAACACCATATATTTT. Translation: CASSPGQGGGNTIYF.

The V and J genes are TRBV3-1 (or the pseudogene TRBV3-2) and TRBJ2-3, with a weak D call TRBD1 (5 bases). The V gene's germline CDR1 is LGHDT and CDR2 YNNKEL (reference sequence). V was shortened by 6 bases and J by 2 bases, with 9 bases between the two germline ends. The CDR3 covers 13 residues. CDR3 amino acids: CASREDNTDTQYF. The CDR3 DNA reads TGTGCCAGCAGAGAGGACAACACAGATACGCAGTATTTT.

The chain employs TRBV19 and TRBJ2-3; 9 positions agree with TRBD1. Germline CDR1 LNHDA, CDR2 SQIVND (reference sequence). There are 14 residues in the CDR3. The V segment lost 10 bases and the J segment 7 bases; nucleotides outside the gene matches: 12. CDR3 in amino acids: CATRGGTGSYTQYF. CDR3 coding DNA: TGTGCCACCCGAGGAGGGACAGGGTCTTATACGCAGTATTTT.

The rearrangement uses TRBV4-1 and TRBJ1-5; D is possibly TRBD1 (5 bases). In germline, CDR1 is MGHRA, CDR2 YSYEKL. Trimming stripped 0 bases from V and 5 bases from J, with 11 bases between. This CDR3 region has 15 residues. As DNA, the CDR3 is TGCGCCAGCAGCCAAGAGGGGCAGACAGATCAGCCCCAGCATTTT. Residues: CASSQEGQTDQPQHF.

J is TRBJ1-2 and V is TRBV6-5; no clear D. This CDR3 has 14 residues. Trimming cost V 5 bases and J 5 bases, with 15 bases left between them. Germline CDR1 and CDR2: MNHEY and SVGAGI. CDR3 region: CASSTRDVFYGYTF. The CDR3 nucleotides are TGTGCCAGCAGTACCCGGGATGTATTTTATGGCTACACCTTC.

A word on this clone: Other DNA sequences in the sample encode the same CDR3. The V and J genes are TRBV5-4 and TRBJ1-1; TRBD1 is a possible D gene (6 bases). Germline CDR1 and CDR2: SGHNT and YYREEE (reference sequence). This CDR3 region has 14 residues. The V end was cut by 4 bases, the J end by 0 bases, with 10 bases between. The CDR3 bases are TGTGCCAGCAGCCTACAGGGCATGAACACTGAAGCTTTCTTT. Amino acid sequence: CASSLQGMNTEAFF. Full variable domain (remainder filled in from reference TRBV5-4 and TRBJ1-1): ETGVTQSPTHLIKTRGQQVTLRCSSQSGHNTVSWYQQALGQGPQFIFQYYREEENGRGNFPPRFSGLQFPNYSSELNVNALELDDSALYLCASSLQGMNTEAFFGQGTRLTVV.

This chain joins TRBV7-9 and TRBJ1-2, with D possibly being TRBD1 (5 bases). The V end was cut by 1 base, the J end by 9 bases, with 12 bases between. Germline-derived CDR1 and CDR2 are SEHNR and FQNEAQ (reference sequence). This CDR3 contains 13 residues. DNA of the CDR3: TGTGCCAGCAGCTTAGGGCAGGGATTTAGCTACACCTTC. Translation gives CASSLGQGFSYTF.

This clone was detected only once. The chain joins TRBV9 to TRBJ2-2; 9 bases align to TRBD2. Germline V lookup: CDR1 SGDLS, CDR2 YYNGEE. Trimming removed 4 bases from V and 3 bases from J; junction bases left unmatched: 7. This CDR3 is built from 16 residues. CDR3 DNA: TGTGCCAGCAGCCCGCGGGGGGGGCCGGACACCGGGGAGCTGTTTTTT. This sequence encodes CASSPRGGPDTGELFF. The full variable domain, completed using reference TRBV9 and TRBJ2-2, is DSGVTQTPKHLITATGQRVTLRCSPRSGDLSVYWYQQSLDQGLQFLIQYYNGEERAKGNILERFSAQQFPDLHSELNLSSLELGDSALYFCASSPRGGPDTGELFFGEGSRLTVL.

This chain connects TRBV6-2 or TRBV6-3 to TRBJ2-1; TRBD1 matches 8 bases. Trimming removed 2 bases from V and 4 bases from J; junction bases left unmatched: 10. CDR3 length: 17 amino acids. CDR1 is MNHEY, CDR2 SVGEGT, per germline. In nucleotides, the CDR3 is TGTGCCAGCAGTTACACACCGACAGGGGACCGATACAATGAGCAGTTCTTC. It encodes CASSYTPTGDRYNEQFF.

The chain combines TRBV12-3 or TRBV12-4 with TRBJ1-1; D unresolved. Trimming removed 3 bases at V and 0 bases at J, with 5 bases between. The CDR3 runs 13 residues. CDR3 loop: CASSFPVNTEAFF. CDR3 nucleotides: TGTGCCAGCAGTTTCCCCGTGAACACTGAAGCTTTCTTT.

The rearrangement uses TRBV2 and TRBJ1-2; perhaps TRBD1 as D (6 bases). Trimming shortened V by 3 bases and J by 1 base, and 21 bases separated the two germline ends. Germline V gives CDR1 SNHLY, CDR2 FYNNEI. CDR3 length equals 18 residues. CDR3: CASSDPGQGPTVNYGYTF. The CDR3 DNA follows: TGTGCCAGCAGTGATCCGGGGCAGGGGCCCACAGTTAACTATGGCTACACCTTC.

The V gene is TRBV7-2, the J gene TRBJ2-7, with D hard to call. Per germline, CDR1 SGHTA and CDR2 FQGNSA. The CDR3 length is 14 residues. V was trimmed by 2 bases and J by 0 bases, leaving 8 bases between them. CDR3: CASSLSLSSYEQYF. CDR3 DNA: TGTGCCAGCAGCTTATCCCTAAGCTCCTACGAGCAGTACTTC.

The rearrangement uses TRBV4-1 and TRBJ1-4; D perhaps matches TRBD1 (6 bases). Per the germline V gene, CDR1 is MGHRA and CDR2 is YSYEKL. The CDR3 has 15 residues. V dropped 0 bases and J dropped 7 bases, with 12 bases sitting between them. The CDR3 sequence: CASSQDGQGSEKLFF. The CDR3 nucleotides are TGCGCCAGCAGCCAAGATGGGCAGGGGAGTGAAAAACTGTTTTTT.

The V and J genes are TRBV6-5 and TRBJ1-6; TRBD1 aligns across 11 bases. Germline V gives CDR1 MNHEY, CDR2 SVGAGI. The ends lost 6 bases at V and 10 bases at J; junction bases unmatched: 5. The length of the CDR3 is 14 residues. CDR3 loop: CASSRGTGGSPLHF. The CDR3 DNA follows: TGTGCCAGCAGCCGCGGGACAGGGGGATCACCCCTCCACTTT.

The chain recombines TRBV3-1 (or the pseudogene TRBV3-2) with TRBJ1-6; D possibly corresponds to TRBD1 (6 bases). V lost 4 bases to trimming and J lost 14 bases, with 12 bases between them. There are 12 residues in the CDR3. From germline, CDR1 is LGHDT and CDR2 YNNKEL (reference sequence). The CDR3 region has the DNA TGTGCCAGCAGCCCTGAGGACAGATCCCTCCACTTT. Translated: CASSPEDRSLHF.

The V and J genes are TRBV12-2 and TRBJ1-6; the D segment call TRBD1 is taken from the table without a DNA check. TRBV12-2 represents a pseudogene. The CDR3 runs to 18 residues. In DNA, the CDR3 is TGTGCAAGTCGCTTATCAGGGACAGGGGTAAACCTTAATTCACCCCTCCACTTT. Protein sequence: CASRLSGTGVNLNSPLHF.

The CDR3 DNA sequence: TGTGCCAGCAGTCCCTCATGGGACAATGAAGCTTTCTTT. Encoded protein: CASSPSWDNEAFF. The chain links TRBV6-6 to TRBJ1-1; TRBD1 is a possible D gene (6 bases). CDR1 is MNHNY, CDR2 SVGAGI, per germline (reference sequence). The CDR3 totals 13 residues. Trimming removed 5 bases from V and 7 bases from J, with 14 bases in between.

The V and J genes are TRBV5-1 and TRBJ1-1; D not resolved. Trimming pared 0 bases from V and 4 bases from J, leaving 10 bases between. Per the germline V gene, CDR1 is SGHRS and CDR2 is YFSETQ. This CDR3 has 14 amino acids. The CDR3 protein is CASSLESIGTEAFF. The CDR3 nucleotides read TGCGCCAGCAGCTTGGAGAGTATTGGCACTGAAGCTTTCTTT.

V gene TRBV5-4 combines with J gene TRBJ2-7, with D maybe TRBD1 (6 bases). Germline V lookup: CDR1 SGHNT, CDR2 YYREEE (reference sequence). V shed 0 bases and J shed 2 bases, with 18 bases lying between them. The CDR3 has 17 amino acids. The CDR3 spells CASSLGSRGPGPYEQYF. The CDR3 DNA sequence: TGTGCCAGCAGCTTGGGCTCCAGGGGTCCGGGGCCCTACGAGCAGTACTTC.

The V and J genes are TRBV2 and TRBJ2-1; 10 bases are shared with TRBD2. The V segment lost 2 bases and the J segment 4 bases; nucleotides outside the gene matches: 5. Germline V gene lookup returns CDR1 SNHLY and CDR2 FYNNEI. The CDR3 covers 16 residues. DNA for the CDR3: TGTGCCAGCAGTGAAACTAGCGGGACCCGGTACAATGAGCAGTTCTTC. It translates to CASSETSGTRYNEQFF.

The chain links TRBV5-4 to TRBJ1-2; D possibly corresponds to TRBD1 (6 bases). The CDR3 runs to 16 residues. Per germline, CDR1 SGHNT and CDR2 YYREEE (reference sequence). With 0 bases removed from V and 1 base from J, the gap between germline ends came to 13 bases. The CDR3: CASSLGKTGINYGYTF. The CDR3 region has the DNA TGTGCCAGCAGCTTGGGCAAGACAGGAATTAACTATGGCTACACCTTC.

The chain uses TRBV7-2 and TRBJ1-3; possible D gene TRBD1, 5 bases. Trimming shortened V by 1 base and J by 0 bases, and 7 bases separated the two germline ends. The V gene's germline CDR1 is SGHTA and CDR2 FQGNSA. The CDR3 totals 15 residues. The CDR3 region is CASSLGGGSGNTIYF. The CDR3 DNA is TGTGCCAGCAGCTTAGGGGGGGGCTCTGGAAACACCATATATTTT.

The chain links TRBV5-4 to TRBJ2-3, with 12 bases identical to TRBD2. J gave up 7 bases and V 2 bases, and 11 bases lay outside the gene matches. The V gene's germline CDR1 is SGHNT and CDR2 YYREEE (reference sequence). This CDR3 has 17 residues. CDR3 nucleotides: TGTGCCAGCAGCTTAGGAGCTAGCGGGGGGGCCGGGAATACGCAGTATTTT. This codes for CASSLGASGGAGNTQYF.